The 20 T cell receptor beta chains below come from one sample, sequenced in a study of long-term antiretroviral therapy in people with HIV. Running of the v3.0 immunoSEQ assay took place at survey level. Assay: immunoSEQ multiplex PCR; the TCRdb copy retains only in-frame clones and omits some. The sample records tens of thousands of clones, 82% being singletons. Sample: unsorted PBMCs, taken 0.3 years after starting antiretroviral therapy. The receptors shown here come from a man in his late teens or twenties with HIV.

V usage is TRBV7-9 and J usage is TRBJ2-1; perhaps TRBD1 as D (6 bases). This CDR3 region has 15 residues. Trimming took off 4 bases at V and 2 bases at J, with 12 bases between the two ends. Germline-derived CDR1 and CDR2 are SEHNR and FQNEAQ (reference sequence). Here the CDR3 DNA reads TGTGCCAGCAGCTGGGGGACACTCACCTACAATGAGCAGTTCTTC. As protein: CASSWGTLTYNEQFF.

V usage is TRBV18 and J usage is TRBJ2-1; 11 nucleotides match TRBD2. V lost 4 bases, J lost 1 base, and 6 bases stayed unmatched. The CDR3 covers 17 residues. Germline V lookup: CDR1 KGHSH, CDR2 LQKENI. CDR3 in amino acids: CASSHPLAGGSYNEQFF. The CDR3 DNA is TGTGCCAGCTCACACCCGCTAGCGGGGGGTTCCTACAATGAGCAGTTCTTC.

The chain uses TRBV2 and TRBJ2-3; 10 nucleotides line up with TRBD1. This CDR3 is built from 15 residues. The germline V gene encodes CDR1 SNHLY and CDR2 FYNNEI. V lost 5 bases and J lost 5; bases outside the gene matches: 7. The CDR3, as DNA: TGTGCCAGCAGTTTCGACAGGGGGCTCGGAGATACGCAGTATTTT. It codes for CASSFDRGLGDTQYF.

This chain connects TRBV9 to TRBJ1-3; possibly TRBD1 for D (5 bases). The CDR3 consists of 17 residues. In germline, CDR1 is SGDLS, CDR2 YYNGEE. The V end was cut by 0 bases, the J end by 8 bases, with 21 bases between. As DNA, the CDR3 is TGTGCCAGCAGCGTAGGAGTAGGAGGGACCTTCGGCTACACCATATATTTT. It translates to CASSVGVGGTFGYTIYF.

V gene TRBV23-1 combines with J gene TRBJ2-1; 8 bases are a match to TRBD2. TRBV23-1 is reported as an ORF; its role is uncertain. This CDR3 has 17 residues. After removal of 3 bases from V and 0 bases from J, the junction contained 7 bases not matched to a gene. CDR3 in DNA: TGCGCCAGCAGTCATGTACCACTAGCGGCCTCCTACAATGAGCAGTTCTTC. It translates to CASSHVPLAASYNEQFF.

V gene TRBV10-1 combines with J gene TRBJ2-2; D remains ambiguous. The germline V gene has CDR1 WNHNN and CDR2 SYGVQD (reference sequence). This CDR3 is 17 amino acids long. Deletions cut 1 base from V and 2 bases from J, with 14 bases between. The CDR3 DNA sequence: TGCGCCAGCAGTGAGTGTGAAGCGTCGACTAACACCGGGGAGCTGTTTTTT. It codes for CASSECEASTNTGELFF.

The rearrangement uses TRBV28 and TRBJ2-1; 7 nucleotides line up with TRBD1. Germline loops: CDR1 MDHEN, CDR2 SYDVKM. The CDR3 consists of 16 residues. The J segment lost 5 bases and the V segment lost 5 bases, leaving 12 bases of the junction unmatched. The CDR3 coding sequence is TGTGCCAGCAGTCCCATGACAGGGTCCCGTAACAATGAGCAGTTCTTC. It is translated as CASSPMTGSRNNEQFF.

The chain links TRBV19 to TRBJ2-2; 10 nucleotides align to TRBD1. The CDR3 spans 14 residues. Germline V gene data show CDR1 as LNHDA and CDR2 as SQIVND (reference sequence). The V gene end was trimmed by 7 bases and the J gene end by 7 bases; junction bases not matched to a gene: 6. CDR3 sequence: CASKDRGRSGELFF. The CDR3 region has the DNA TGTGCCAGTAAAGACAGGGGGCGTAGCGGGGAGCTGTTTTTT.

This sequence joins TRBV29-1 and TRBJ2-7; possibly TRBD1 for D (6 bases). V was pared by 3 bases and J by 2 bases, with 17 bases between. Germline CDR1 SQVTM, CDR2 ANQGSEA. The length of the CDR3 is 15 residues. The CDR3: CSVDLLQGITYEQYF. In nucleotides, the CDR3 is TGCAGCGTTGACCTACTACAGGGAATTACCTACGAGCAGTACTTC.

CDR3 DNA sequence: TGTGCCAGCTCACGGGACCGACGAAAATCGAGCACTGAAGCTTTCTTT. Its protein product is CASSRDRRKSSTEAFF. The chain employs TRBV18 and TRBJ1-1; D might be TRBD1 (5 bases). The CDR3 is made up of 16 amino acids. Germline-derived CDR1 and CDR2 are KGHSH and LQKENI. The V gene lost 4 bases and the J gene lost 4 bases, with 19 bases spanning the gap.

The chain combines TRBV6-8 with TRBJ2-5, with 12 bases that match TRBD1. The CDR3 consists of 17 residues. Germline loops: CDR1 MNHGY, CDR2 SAAAGT. The ends lost 6 bases at V and 7 bases at J; junction bases unmatched: 15. The CDR3 nucleotides read TGTGCCAGCAGACCCACCACTAGGGACAGGGGGCGCAGGACCCAGTACTTC. This sequence encodes CASRPTTRDRGRRTQYF.

The chain joins TRBV27 to TRBJ2-1, with D perhaps given as TRBD1 or TRBD2 (6 bases each). Germline values: CDR1 MNHEY, CDR2 SMNVEV (reference sequence). Trimming removed 7 bases from V and 2 bases from J, with 18 bases in between. CDR3 size: 16 residues. This chain's CDR3 is CASIAPGGGTYNEQFF. DNA for the CDR3: TGTGCCAGCATCGCCCCAGGAGGGGGAACCTACAATGAGCAGTTCTTC.

Only a few counts were recorded for this clone. The CDR3 DNA sequence: TGTGCCAGCAGCTCAACTAGCTCCAACTCCTACAATGAGCAGTTCTTC. As protein: CASSSTSSNSYNEQFF. The chain combines TRBV5-4 with TRBJ2-1; D might be TRBD2 (6 bases). From germline, CDR1 is SGHNT and CDR2 YYREEE (reference sequence). This CDR3 is 16 amino acids long. Trimming left V 3 bases short and J 0 bases short, with 13 bases between.

The chain recombines TRBV28 with TRBJ2-7; 9 positions agree with TRBD1. This CDR3 contains 15 residues. The V gene end was trimmed by 6 bases and the J gene end by 1 base; junction bases not matched to a gene: 7. CDR1 MDHEN and CDR2 SYDVKM come from the germline V gene. The CDR3 nucleotides are TGTGCCAGCAGGCATACAGGGACAGGGTCCTACGAGCAGTACTTC. This encodes CASRHTGTGSYEQYF. Full variable domain (rest looked up from reference TRBV28 and TRBJ2-7): DVKVTQSSRYLVKRTGEKVFLECVQDMDHENMFWYRQDPGLGLRLIYFSYDVKMKEKGDIPEGYSVSREKKERFSLILESASTNQTSMYLCASRHTGTGSYEQYFGPGTRLTVT.

The chain links TRBV6-5 to TRBJ2-3; D call uncertain. The germline V and J ends were trimmed by 2 bases and 6 bases, with 9 bases remaining between them. CDR3 length: 13 residues. Germline assignment: CDR1 MNHEY and CDR2 SVGAGI. The CDR3: CASSYRVWDTQYF. DNA for the CDR3: TGTGCCAGCAGTTACCGGGTCTGGGATACGCAGTATTTT.

The chain has TRBV7-9 and TRBJ1-5, with a weak D call TRBD1 (6 bases). The germline V gene encodes CDR1 SEHNR and CDR2 FQNEAQ (reference sequence). Deletions cut 5 bases from V and 4 bases from J, with 15 bases between. This CDR3 has 15 residues. The CDR3 is CASSRKTTGNQPQHF. In nucleotides, the CDR3 is TGTGCCAGCAGCCGTAAAACCACAGGGAATCAGCCCCAGCATTTT.

This clone was counted only a few times. This rearrangement joins TRBV27 to TRBJ2-5; 9 bases are a match to TRBD2. Losses at the gene ends were 1 base for V and 4 bases for J; bases not matched to a gene: 4. The CDR3 totals 15 residues. The germline V gene has CDR1 MNHEY and CDR2 SMNVEV (reference sequence). The CDR3 sequence is CASSLLASGIETQYF. CDR3 sequence (DNA): TGTGCCAGCAGTTTATTGGCTAGCGGGATAGAGACCCAGTACTTC.

The CDR3 sequence: CASGAVLNYGYTF. The CDR3 DNA reads TGTGCCAGCGGGGCAGTCCTTAACTATGGCTACACCTTC. This rearrangement joins TRBV6-1 to TRBJ1-2; D might be TRBD1 (5 bases). From germline, CDR1 is MNHNS and CDR2 SASEGT. The CDR3 is made up of 13 amino acids. V dropped 8 bases and J dropped 1 base, with 11 bases sitting between them.

As DNA, the CDR3 is TGTGCCTGGAGTTTTGAGAACACTGAAGCTTTCTTT. Translated, it gives CAWSFENTEAFF. J is TRBJ1-1 and V is TRBV30; no definite D call. Germline loops: CDR1 GTSNPN, CDR2 SVGIG (reference sequence). The CDR3 contains 12 residues. Trimming removed 2 bases from V and 1 base from J, with 5 bases in between.

The chain recombines TRBV28 with TRBJ2-2, with 10 positions matching TRBD2. The CDR3 consists of 14 residues. Germline values: CDR1 MDHEN, CDR2 SYDVKM. Trimming took 4 bases from V and 13 from J; bases not matched to a gene: 9. The CDR3 nucleotides are TGTGCCAGCAGTTCGACGACTAGCGGGTTGGGGCTGTTTTTT. Its protein product is CASSSTTSGLGLFF.